The 5 T cell receptor beta chains below come from one sample, sequenced in a study of T-cell reconstitution after alpha-beta-depleted transplantation in children. The TCRbeta library incorporated unique molecular identifiers. TCRdb redid the calling of the PCR reads with MiXCR, one entry per CDR3 protein. In the table there are a few hundred thousand distinct CDR3 sequences, around 10% of which are singletons. Sequences were derived from PBMCs from the stem cell graft donor, sampled from the stem cell graft. The receptors here all came from a human donor who donated a stem cell graft to a child with acute lymphoblastic leukemia.

This clonotype was observed many times. V is TRBV6-2 or TRBV6-3 and J is TRBJ1-3; TRBD1 is a possible D gene (5 bases). Germline lookup yields CDR1 MNHEY and CDR2 SVGEGT. The CDR3 is made up of 14 amino acids. V was shortened by 7 bases and J by 2 bases, with 12 bases between the two germline ends. The CDR3 region has the DNA TGTGCCAGCACCTACGGGACGGCTGGAAACACCATATATTTT. Encoded protein: CASTYGTAGNTIYF.

This clonotype was seen at least ten times. The rearrangement links TRBV7-3 to TRBJ2-1, with 7 bases aligning to TRBD2. V lost 5 bases, J lost 9 bases, and 4 bases stayed unmatched. From germline, CDR1 is SGHTA and CDR2 FQGTGA. This CDR3 has 12 residues. The CDR3 protein is CASSHPGGEQFF. The CDR3 nucleotides read TGTGCCAGCAGCCACCCGGGGGGTGAGCAGTTCTTC.

This clonotype came up many times. The chain recombines TRBV5-6 with TRBJ2-5; D perhaps matches TRBD2 (5 bases). This CDR3 has 16 residues. CDR1 is SGHDT, CDR2 YYEEEE, per germline. Trimming left V 4 bases short and J 0 bases short, with 16 bases between. The DNA for the CDR3 is TGTGCCAGCAGCGCCCCCGTGAGGACTCACCAAGAGACCCAGTACTTC. Translated: CASSAPVRTHQETQYF.

This clonotype was found a few times. CDR3: CSARKYGLFPQMTEAFF. CDR3 coding DNA: TGCAGTGCTAGAAAGTATGGACTTTTTCCTCAAATGACTGAAGCTTTCTTT. The chain links TRBV20-1 to TRBJ1-1; D gene unclear. CDR3 length equals 17 residues. With 2 bases removed from V and 5 bases from J, the gap between germline ends came to 24 bases. Germline V CDR1 and CDR2: DFQATT, SNEGSKA (reference sequence).

This clonotype has at least ten counts. The rearrangement uses TRBV10-3 and TRBJ2-3; D uncertain. Germline CDR1 is ENHRY and CDR2 is SYGVKD. This CDR3 has 15 amino acids. The V end lost 7 bases, the J end lost 2 bases, and 16 bases lay between the germline ends. For the CDR3, the DNA is TGTGCCATCAATTTAGGCGAACGGGCCACAGATACGCAGTATTTT. Translated, it gives CAINLGERATDTQYF.